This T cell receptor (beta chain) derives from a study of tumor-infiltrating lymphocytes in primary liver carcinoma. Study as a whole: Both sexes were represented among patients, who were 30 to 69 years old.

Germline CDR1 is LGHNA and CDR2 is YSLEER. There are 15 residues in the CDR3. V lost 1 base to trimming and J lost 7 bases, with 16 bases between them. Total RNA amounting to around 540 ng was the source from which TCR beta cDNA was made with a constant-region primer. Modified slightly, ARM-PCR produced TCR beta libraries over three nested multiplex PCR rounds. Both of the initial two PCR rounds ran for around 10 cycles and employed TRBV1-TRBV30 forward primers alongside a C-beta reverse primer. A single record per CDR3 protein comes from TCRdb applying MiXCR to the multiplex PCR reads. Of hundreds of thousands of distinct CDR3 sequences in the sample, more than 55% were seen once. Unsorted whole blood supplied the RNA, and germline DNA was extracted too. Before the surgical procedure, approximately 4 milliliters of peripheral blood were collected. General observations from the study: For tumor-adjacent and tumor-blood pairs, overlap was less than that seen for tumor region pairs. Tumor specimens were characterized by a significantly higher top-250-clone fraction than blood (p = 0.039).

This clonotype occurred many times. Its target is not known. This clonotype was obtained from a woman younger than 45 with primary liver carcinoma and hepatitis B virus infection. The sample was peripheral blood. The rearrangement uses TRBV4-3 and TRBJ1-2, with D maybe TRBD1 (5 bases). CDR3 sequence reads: CASSQVPDVGRGYTF. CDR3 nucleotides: TGCGCCAGCAGCCAAGTCCCGGACGTGGGACGTGGCTACACCTTC.